The source of this T cell receptor beta chain is a study of cytomegalovirus exposure and HLA in healthy donors. Germline CDR1 reads SGHNT; CDR2 reads YYREEE (reference sequence). J lost 4 bases, V lost 3 bases, and 6 bases had no gene match. The CDR3 runs to 15 residues. General study results and limits: V- and J-gene trimming in TCR beta was tied to a missense DCLRE1C variant by an analysis performed later.

This PCR relied on a set of 60 Vbeta primers and 13 Jbeta primers. As handled by the study authors: An analysis performed later counted 74 million or so unique TCR beta chains (roughly 9.9 million of them shared). Sequencing used immunoSEQ multiplex PCR; TCRdb keeps in-frame clones, though not all of them. From that table come the V and J calls and clone size; the DNA was used to work out D and trimming. Of about 160,000 clones detected, 80% appear once; the ten largest clones hold around 1.3%. This clone has a single count. Its specificity is unknown. The V and J genes are TRBV5-4 and TRBJ2-7; 11 bases are a match to TRBD1. This receptor was taken from a woman in her fifties or sixties in good health and CMV-seronegative. The sample was PBMCs. As DNA, the CDR3 is TGTGCCAGCAGCTCCCGGACAGGGGGCGTTTACGAGCAGTACTTC. It translates to CASSSRTGGVYEQYF.